This section outlines one T cell receptor (beta chain) sequence together with its context. Antigen unknown. Since all of the isolated RNA was reverse transcribed, expressed TCRB transcripts were what got sequenced. Approximately 3.7 million reads per sample on average were obtained from naive, central memory and regulatory T cell samples. Assay used: immunoSEQ multiplex PCR; TCRdb lists only in-frame clones, some missing. This table has over 200,000 clones, under 13% appearing once. This entry comes from a study of beta chain features in type 1 diabetes. Findings and limits, study-wide: PCR could preferentially amplify shorter templates, alike in patients and controls. Among patients with Type 1 diabetes, TCRB CDR3s were moderately but significantly shorter in every one of the four CD4+ subsets. It was among patients, rather than healthy donors, that naive, central memory and Treg TCRB repertoires appeared more similar.

The clonotype comes from a man aged 25-40 years with type 1 diabetes. The specimen was naive CD4+ T cells from blood.

In DNA form, the CDR3 reads TGTGCCAGCAGCGAGCGGGACAGGGGGGGAACTGAAGCTTTCTTT. Translating it yields CASSERDRGGTEAFF. This chain connects TRBV7-2 to TRBJ1-1; 11 bases line up with TRBD1. The germline gives CDR1 SGHTA, CDR2 FQGNSA. The junction had 7 bases not matched to a gene; V was cut back by 5 bases and J by 5 bases. The CDR3 has 15 amino acids.